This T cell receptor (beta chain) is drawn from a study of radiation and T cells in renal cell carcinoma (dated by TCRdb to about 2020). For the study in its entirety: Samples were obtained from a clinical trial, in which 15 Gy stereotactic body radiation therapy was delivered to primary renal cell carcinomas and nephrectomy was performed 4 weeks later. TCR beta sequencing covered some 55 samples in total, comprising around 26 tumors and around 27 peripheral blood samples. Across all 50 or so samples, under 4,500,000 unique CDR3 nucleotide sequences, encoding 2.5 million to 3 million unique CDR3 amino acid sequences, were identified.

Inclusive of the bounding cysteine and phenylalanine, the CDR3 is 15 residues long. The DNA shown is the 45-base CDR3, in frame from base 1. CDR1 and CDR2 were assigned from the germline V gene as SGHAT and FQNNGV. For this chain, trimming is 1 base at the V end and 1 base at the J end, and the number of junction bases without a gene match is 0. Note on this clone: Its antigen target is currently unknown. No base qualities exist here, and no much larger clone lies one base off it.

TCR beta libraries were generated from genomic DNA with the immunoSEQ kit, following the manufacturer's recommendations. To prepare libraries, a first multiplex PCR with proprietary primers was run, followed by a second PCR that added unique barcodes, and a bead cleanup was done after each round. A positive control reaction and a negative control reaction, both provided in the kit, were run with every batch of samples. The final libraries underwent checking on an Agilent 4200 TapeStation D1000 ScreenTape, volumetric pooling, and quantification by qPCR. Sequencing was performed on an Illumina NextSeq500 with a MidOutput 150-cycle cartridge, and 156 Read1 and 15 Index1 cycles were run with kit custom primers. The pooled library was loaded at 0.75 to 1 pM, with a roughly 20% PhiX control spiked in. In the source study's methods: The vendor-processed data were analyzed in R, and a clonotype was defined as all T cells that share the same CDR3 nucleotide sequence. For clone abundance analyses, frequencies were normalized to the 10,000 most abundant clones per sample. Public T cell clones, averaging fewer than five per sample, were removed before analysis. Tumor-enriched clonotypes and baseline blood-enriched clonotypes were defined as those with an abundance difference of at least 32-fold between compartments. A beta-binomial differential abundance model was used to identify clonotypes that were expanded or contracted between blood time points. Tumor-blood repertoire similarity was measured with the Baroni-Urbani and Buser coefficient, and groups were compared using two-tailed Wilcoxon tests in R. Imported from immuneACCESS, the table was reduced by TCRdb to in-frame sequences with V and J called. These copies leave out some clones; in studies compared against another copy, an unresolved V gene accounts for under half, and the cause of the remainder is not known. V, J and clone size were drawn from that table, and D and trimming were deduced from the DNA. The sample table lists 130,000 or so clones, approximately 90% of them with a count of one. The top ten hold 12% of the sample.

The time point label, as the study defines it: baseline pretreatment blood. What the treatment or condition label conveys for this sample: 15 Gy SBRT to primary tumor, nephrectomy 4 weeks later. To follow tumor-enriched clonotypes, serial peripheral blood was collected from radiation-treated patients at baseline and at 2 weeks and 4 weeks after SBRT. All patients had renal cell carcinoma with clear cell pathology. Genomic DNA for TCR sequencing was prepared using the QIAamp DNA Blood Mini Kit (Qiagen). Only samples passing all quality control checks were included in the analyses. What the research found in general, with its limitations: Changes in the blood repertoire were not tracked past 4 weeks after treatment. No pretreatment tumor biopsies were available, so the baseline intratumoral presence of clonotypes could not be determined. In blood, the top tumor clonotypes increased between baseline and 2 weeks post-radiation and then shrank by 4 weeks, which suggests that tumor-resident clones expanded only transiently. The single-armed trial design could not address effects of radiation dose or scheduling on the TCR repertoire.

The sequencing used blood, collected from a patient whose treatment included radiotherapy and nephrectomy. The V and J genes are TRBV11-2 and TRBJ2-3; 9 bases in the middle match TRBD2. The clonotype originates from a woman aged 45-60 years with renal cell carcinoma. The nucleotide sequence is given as TGTGCCAGCAGCTTAGTAGCGGGGGGCACAGATACGCAGTATTTT. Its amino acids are CASSLVAGGTDTQYF.